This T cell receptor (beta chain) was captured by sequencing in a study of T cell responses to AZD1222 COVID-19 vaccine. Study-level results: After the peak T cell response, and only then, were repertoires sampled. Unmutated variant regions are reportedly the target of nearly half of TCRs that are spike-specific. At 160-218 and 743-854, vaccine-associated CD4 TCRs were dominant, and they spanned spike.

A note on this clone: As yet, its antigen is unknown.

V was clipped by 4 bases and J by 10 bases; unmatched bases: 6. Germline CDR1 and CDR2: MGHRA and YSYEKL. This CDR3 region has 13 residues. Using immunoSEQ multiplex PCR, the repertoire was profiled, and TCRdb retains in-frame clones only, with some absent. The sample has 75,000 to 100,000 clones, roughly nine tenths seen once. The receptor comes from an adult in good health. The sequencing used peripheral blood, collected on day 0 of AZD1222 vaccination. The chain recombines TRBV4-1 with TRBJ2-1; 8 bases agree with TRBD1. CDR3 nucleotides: TGCGCCAGCAGCCTGCAGGGGGCAGAGGAGCAGTTCTTC. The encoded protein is CASSLQGAEEQFF.